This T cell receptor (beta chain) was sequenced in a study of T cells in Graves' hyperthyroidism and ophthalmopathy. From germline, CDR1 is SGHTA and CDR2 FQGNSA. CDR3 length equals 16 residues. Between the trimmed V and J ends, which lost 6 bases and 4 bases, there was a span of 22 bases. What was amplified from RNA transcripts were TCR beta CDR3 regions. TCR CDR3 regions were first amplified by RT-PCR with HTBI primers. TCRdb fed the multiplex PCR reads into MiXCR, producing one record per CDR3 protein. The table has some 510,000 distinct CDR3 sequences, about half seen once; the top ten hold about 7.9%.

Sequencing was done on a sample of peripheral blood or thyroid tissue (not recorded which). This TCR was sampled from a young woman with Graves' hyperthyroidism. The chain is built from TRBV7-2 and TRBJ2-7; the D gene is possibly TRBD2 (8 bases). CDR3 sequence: CASRSRGGLAGYEQYF. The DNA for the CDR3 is TGTGCCAGCAGATCCAGAGGGGGCTTAGCGGGGTACGAGCAGTACTTC.